A single sample is the source of the 20 T cell receptor beta chains below, sequenced in a study of T cell changes during pregnancy in multiple sclerosis. TCRdb's table, derived via immunoSEQ multiplex PCR, lists solely in-frame clones and lacks some. Of more than 70,000 clones listed, just over 90% are singletons. The sample here was peripheral blood, taken in the second trimester of pregnancy. These receptor sequences come from a female donor with multiple sclerosis, enrolled in a pregnancy study.

This clone was seen a single time. The CDR3 nucleotides read TGTGCCAGCAGCTTGGAAAGTTTAGGGGGTGGTCAGCCCCAGCATTTT. Translation: CASSLESLGGGQPQHF. The chain couples TRBV5-6 to TRBJ1-5; D is perhaps TRBD1 (6 bases). V lost 0 bases, J lost 6 bases, and 16 bases lay in between. This CDR3 spans 16 amino acids. The germline gives CDR1 SGHDT, CDR2 YYEEEE.

This chain connects TRBV18 to TRBJ2-1; 10 bases are a match to TRBD1. Germline CDR1 reads KGHSH; CDR2 reads LQKENI. The J segment lost 7 bases and the V segment lost 5 bases, leaving 11 bases of the junction unmatched. The CDR3 spans 16 residues. CDR3 in amino acids: CASSSTGTGALNEQFF. Here the CDR3 DNA reads TGTGCCAGCTCATCGACCGGGACAGGGGCCCTTAATGAGCAGTTCTTC.

The V call is TRBV6-5, the J call TRBJ1-2; 11 bases fit TRBD1. From germline, CDR1 is MNHEY and CDR2 SVGAGI. This CDR3 has 15 residues. J was trimmed by 7 bases and V by 6 bases; bases with no gene match: 10. The CDR3 nucleotides read TGTGCCAGCAGCCTCTATGTCGGACAGGGGGCTGGCTACACCTTC. Amino acids: CASSLYVGQGAGYTF.

The V call is TRBV7-8, the J call TRBJ2-2; D perhaps matches TRBD1 (5 bases). The CDR3 contains 15 residues. V was trimmed by 1 base and J by 4 bases, leaving 10 bases between them. Germline loops: CDR1 SGHVS, CDR2 FQNEAQ. The CDR3 protein is CASSLVLRGTGELFF. In nucleotides, the CDR3 is TGTGCCAGCAGCTTAGTTTTAAGGGGCACCGGGGAGCTGTTTTTT.

The V call is TRBV27, the J call TRBJ1-5; 11 bases are a match to TRBD1. CDR3 length: 18 residues. The J segment lost 5 bases and the V segment lost 5 bases, leaving 14 bases of the junction unmatched. In germline, CDR1 is MNHEY, CDR2 SMNVEV (reference sequence). This CDR3 reads CASSPRTGGGGGYQPQHF. CDR3 in DNA: TGTGCCAGCAGTCCCCGGACAGGGGGCGGAGGGGGCTATCAGCCCCAGCATTTT.

The chain couples TRBV5-4 to TRBJ2-7; TRBD1 might be the D (5 bases). The V end was cut by 2 bases, the J end by 1 base, with 10 bases between. Looked up from germline, CDR1 is SGHNT and CDR2 is YYREEE (reference sequence). The CDR3 spans 14 residues. This chain's CDR3 is CASSLAGRSYEQYF. DNA for the CDR3: TGTGCCAGCAGCTTAGCAGGGCGATCCTACGAGCAGTACTTC.

This chain uses TRBV30 with TRBJ2-7; TRBD1 might be the D (5 bases). The CDR3 has 13 residues. Deletions cut 4 bases from V and 6 bases from J, with 16 bases between. The germline V gene encodes CDR1 GTSNPN and CDR2 SVGIG (reference sequence). The CDR3 nucleotides are TGTGCCTGGATGAGTGCAGGGTATGGCGAGCAGTACTTC. It translates to CAWMSAGYGEQYF.

The chain is built from TRBV7-9 and TRBJ1-6; D remains ambiguous. Trimming cost V 5 bases and J 7 bases, with 9 bases left between them. There are 13 residues in the CDR3. Germline-derived CDR1 and CDR2 are SEHNR and FQNEAQ (reference sequence). CDR3 nucleotide sequence: TGTGCCAGCAGCACCACAACAAATTCACCCCTCCACTTT. It is translated as CASSTTTNSPLHF.

The V gene is TRBV5-1, the J gene TRBJ2-5; 8 positions agree with TRBD2. Germline CDR1 is SGHRS and CDR2 is YFSETQ. Trimming at V came to 0 bases and at J to 4 bases, leaving 11 bases not matched to a gene. The CDR3 has 17 amino acids. This CDR3 is CASSLDGSGTRGETQYF. Written as DNA, the CDR3 is TGCGCCAGCAGCTTGGATGGTAGCGGGACCCGCGGAGAGACCCAGTACTTC.

The chain has TRBV18 and TRBJ1-2, with a possible D match to TRBD1 (6 bases). Germline V CDR1 and CDR2: KGHSH, LQKENI. V shed 4 bases and J shed 6 bases, with 18 bases lying between them. The CDR3 consists of 15 residues. CDR3 sequence: CASSRRQATGDGYTF. CDR3 sequence (DNA): TGTGCCAGCTCACGACGACAGGCAACTGGGGATGGCTACACCTTC.

The V call is TRBV2, the J call TRBJ1-1, with a tentative D call TRBD1 (5 bases). The CDR3 totals 14 residues. Trimming stripped 7 bases from V and 1 base from J, with 13 bases between. Germline CDR1 reads SNHLY; CDR2 reads FYNNEI. The CDR3 region has the DNA TGTGCCAGCATCCCAGACAGCCAGAACACTGAAGCTTTCTTT. This sequence encodes CASIPDSQNTEAFF. Drawing the rest from reference TRBV2 and TRBJ1-1, the complete variable domain is EPEVTQTPSHQVTQMGQEVILRCVPISNHLYFYWYRQILGQKVEFLVSFYNNEISEKSEIFDDQFSVERPDGSNFTLKIRSTKLEDSAMYFCASIPDSQNTEAFFGQGTRLTVV.

The V gene is TRBV5-4, the J gene TRBJ2-7; 8 bases map to TRBD2. This CDR3 comprises 15 residues. Trimming cost V 2 bases and J 0 bases; bases outside gene matches: 4. The germline V gene encodes CDR1 SGHNT and CDR2 YYREEE (reference sequence). The CDR3, as DNA: TGTGCCAGCAGCTTTCGGGGGGGCCCCTCCTACGAGCAGTACTTC. Translating gives CASSFRGGPSYEQYF.

This clone was picked up one time. The J gene is TRBJ2-2, the V gene TRBV19; TRBD1 is a possible D gene (6 bases). The germline V and J ends were trimmed by 3 bases and 6 bases, with 14 bases remaining between them. Per germline, CDR1 LNHDA and CDR2 SQIVND (reference sequence). This CDR3 has 15 residues. The DNA for the CDR3 is TGTGCCAGTAGTATCGACAGGTTCCTCGCCGGGGAGCTGTTTTTT. Translation gives CASSIDRFLAGELFF.

The chain links TRBV6-1 to TRBJ2-1; TRBD1 matches at 7 bases. After removal of 3 bases from V and 0 bases from J, the junction contained 17 bases not matched to a gene. Germline V gene lookup returns CDR1 MNHNS and CDR2 SASEGT. This CDR3 has 20 amino acids. The DNA for the CDR3 is TGTGCCAGCAGTGACCGGACAGGTCACGTTGGGCTCAGCTCCTACAATGAGCAGTTCTTC. This gives the protein CASSDRTGHVGLSSYNEQFF.

The J gene is TRBJ1-2, the V gene TRBV2, with D unclear. This CDR3 is built from 13 residues. Trimming took off 6 bases at V and 4 bases at J, with 12 bases between the two ends. The germline CDR1 and CDR2 sequences are SNHLY and FYNNEI. This CDR3 is CASRRAFIYGYTF. The CDR3 DNA follows: TGTGCCAGCAGAAGAGCATTTATCTATGGCTACACCTTC. The full variable domain, with the rest looked up from reference TRBV2 and TRBJ1-2, is EPEVTQTPSHQVTQMGQEVILRCVPISNHLYFYWYRQILGQKVEFLVSFYNNEISEKSEIFDDQFSVERPDGSNFTLKIRSTKLEDSAMYFCASRRAFIYGYTFGSGTRLTVV.

The chain has TRBV7-9 and TRBJ2-1; tentatively, D is TRBD1 (6 bases). Trimming stripped 11 bases from V and 8 bases from J, with 16 bases between. Germline V gene sequence: CDR1 SEHNR, CDR2 FQNEAQ (reference sequence). This CDR3 comprises 12 residues. DNA of the CDR3: TGTGCCGGTCAGCAGGGGAACGATGAGCAGTTCTTC. Translating gives CAGQQGNDEQFF.

J is TRBJ1-5 and V is TRBV19; D is perhaps TRBD1 (5 bases). Germline V gives CDR1 LNHDA, CDR2 SQIVND (reference sequence). The V end was cut by 3 bases, the J end by 5 bases, with 11 bases between. The CDR3 is made up of 14 amino acids. CDR3: CASSIRRQHQPQHF. The CDR3 coding sequence is TGTGCCAGTAGTATTCGGAGACAGCATCAGCCCCAGCATTTT.

The J gene is TRBJ1-1, the V gene TRBV5-6; perhaps TRBD1 as D (5 bases). Germline V gene lookup returns CDR1 SGHDT and CDR2 YYEEEE. The CDR3 is 13 residues long. Trimming pared 3 bases from V and 3 bases from J, leaving 9 bases between. The CDR3 protein is CASSSVGDTEAFF. CDR3 coding DNA: TGTGCCAGCAGCTCTGTAGGGGACACTGAAGCTTTCTTT.

The chain couples TRBV30 to TRBJ1-5; unclear D gene. The germline V and J ends were trimmed by 3 bases and 4 bases, with 16 bases remaining between them. Germline values: CDR1 GTSNPN, CDR2 SVGIG (reference sequence). CDR3 size: 15 residues. CDR3 protein: CAWSIGLHHNQPQHF. The CDR3, as DNA: TGTGCCTGGAGCATAGGACTGCACCATAATCAGCCCCAGCATTTT.

V gene TRBV13 combines with J gene TRBJ2-7; 7 positions agree with TRBD1. There are 15 residues in the CDR3. Germline CDR1 and CDR2: PRHDT and FYEKMQ (reference sequence). After removal of 0 bases from V and 2 bases from J, the junction contained 4 bases not matched to a gene. DNA of the CDR3: TGTGCCAGCAGCTTAGGGAGACAGGGACCCTACGAGCAGTACTTC. Translating gives CASSLGRQGPYEQYF.